The clone carrying this TCR beta chain was detected once. The antigen remains undetermined. The CDR3 length is 14 residues. Germline-derived CDR1 and CDR2 are SQVTM and ANQGSEA. The junction had 9 bases not matched to a gene; V was cut back by 3 bases and J by 6 bases. The libraries were made with immunoSEQ v3.0 at survey level. Measured with immunoSEQ multiplex PCR; TCRdb has only the in-frame clones, and not every one. The sample consists of about 28,000 clones, 65% to 85% of them appearing once. Each participant with HIV received care in the United States. The samples, holding roughly 1-11 million cryopreserved PBMC, were thawed before DNA extraction was carried out. The entry originates in a study of long-term antiretroviral therapy in people with HIV. Study-level results: Compared with controls, HIV repertoires showed narrower CDR3 length ranges. With ART, diversity went up but was still lower than in transplant donor controls.

The source of this sequence is a man aged 18 to 35 with HIV. Sequencing was performed on unsorted PBMCs, taken 0.4 years after starting antiretroviral therapy. The chain carries TRBV29-1 and TRBJ2-3; 7 bases are shared with TRBD1. CDR3 nucleotide sequence: TGCAGCGTTGACAGGGGGTCGTCGTTTGATACGCAGTATTTT. This translates into CSVDRGSSFDTQYF.